The 10 T cell receptor beta chains in this list originate from one sample, sequenced in a study of OX40 agonist ivuxolimab in advanced cancers. Data came from immunoSEQ multiplex PCR; TCRdb stores just in-frame clones and leaves some out. There are around 140,000 clones in the sample; just over 90% occur only once, and 1.1% lies in the top ten. The sample consisted of CD4+ or CD8+ T cells sorted from blood, taken in a trial of the OX40 agonist ivuxolimab. The origin of the receptors is an adult with an advanced solid tumor such as melanoma, head and neck, liver or kidney cancer.

This clone has only a few counts. CDR3 in amino acids: CASSEGSAATGELFF. The CDR3 DNA follows: TGTGCCAGCAGCGAGGGTAGCGCGGCCACCGGGGAGCTGTTTTTT. V gene TRBV9 combines with J gene TRBJ2-2, with D maybe TRBD2 (5 bases). From germline, CDR1 is SGDLS and CDR2 YYNGEE. This CDR3 comprises 15 residues. Between the trimmed V and J ends, which lost 3 bases and 4 bases, there was a span of 13 bases.

This chain uses TRBV7-9 with TRBJ2-7; tentative D call: TRBD2 (5 bases). V gave up 5 bases and J gave up 2 bases, with 13 bases separating them. The CDR3 covers 14 residues. Germline V gene sequence: CDR1 SEHNR, CDR2 FQNEAQ (reference sequence). CDR3 sequence (DNA): TGTGCCAGCAGCACACACGGACTGGCCTACGAGCAGTACTTC. Translation: CASSTHGLAYEQYF.

Here the CDR3 reads CASSRDRLNEKLFF. The CDR3 nucleotides read TGTGCCAGCAGTCGGGACAGGCTAAATGAAAAACTGTTTTTT. The chain combines TRBV4-2 with TRBJ1-4, with TRBD1 matching 8 bases. After removal of 6 bases from V and 5 bases from J, the junction contained 5 bases not matched to a gene. CDR1 and CDR2 from the germline V gene are LGHNA and YNFKEQ. This CDR3 is built from 14 residues.

This chain uses TRBV18 with TRBJ2-5, with a possible D match to TRBD2 (6 bases). The germline V gene encodes CDR1 KGHSH and CDR2 LQKENI. V lost 0 bases, J lost 3 bases, and 8 bases lay in between. This CDR3 is 14 amino acids long. This chain's CDR3 is CASSPPTGEETQYF. The CDR3 DNA reads TGTGCCAGCTCACCACCGACGGGGGAAGAGACCCAGTACTTC. Drawing the rest from reference TRBV18 and TRBJ2-5, the complete variable domain is NAGVMQNPRHLVRRRGQEARLRCSPMKGHSHVYWYRQLPEEGLKFMVYLQKENIIDESGMPKERFSAEFPKEGPSILRIQQVVRGDSAAYFCASSPPTGEETQYFGPGTRLLVL.

This clone has a single count. The V and J genes are TRBV10-3 and TRBJ1-1, with D perhaps matching TRBD1 (5 bases). V shed 4 bases and J shed 5 bases, with 11 bases lying between them. From germline, CDR1 is ENHRY and CDR2 SYGVKD. The CDR3 has 13 amino acids. CDR3 bases: TGTGCCATCAGTGTGGGGGAAACTACTGAAGCTTTCTTT. This gives the protein CAISVGETTEAFF.

This sequence joins TRBV6-5 and TRBJ2-7, with D hard to call. The length of the CDR3 is 12 residues. V was pared by 0 bases and J by 2 bases, with 2 bases between. Germline CDR1 and CDR2: MNHEY and SVGAGI. The CDR3 region has the DNA TGTGCCAGCAGTTACTCCCCCTACGAGCAGTACTTC. The encoded protein is CASSYSPYEQYF.

This rearrangement joins TRBV6-5 to TRBJ2-7, with D uncertain. Germline CDR1 and CDR2: MNHEY and SVGAGI. The CDR3 extends over 15 amino acids. Deletions cut 2 bases from V and 0 bases from J, with 11 bases between. The CDR3 DNA sequence: TGTGCCAGCAGTTACCCGCTGGGCAACTCCTACGAGCAGTACTTC. Translation: CASSYPLGNSYEQYF.

V gene TRBV19 combines with J gene TRBJ1-1; the match to TRBD1 covers 7 bases. V was clipped by 2 bases and J by 6 bases; unmatched bases: 9. The V gene's germline CDR1 is LNHDA and CDR2 SQIVND (reference sequence). The CDR3 is 15 amino acids. The DNA of the CDR3 is TGTGCCAGTAGTATAAGAACAGGGGCAAGCGCTGAAGCTTTCTTT. As protein: CASSIRTGASAEAFF.

The chain uses TRBV14 and TRBJ1-2; TRBD1 might be the D (5 bases). Trimming cost V 4 bases and J 8 bases, with 20 bases left between them. The length of the CDR3 is 15 residues. The germline CDR1 and CDR2 sequences are SGHDN and FVKESK. The CDR3 reads CASSPGTSPSMGYTF. The CDR3 bases are TGTGCCAGCAGCCCGGGGACTTCTCCTTCTATGGGCTACACCTTC.

Here the CDR3 reads CASSQDKQGYTGELFF. CDR3 DNA sequence: TGCGCCAGCAGCCAAGACAAGCAGGGCTACACCGGGGAGCTGTTTTTT. V and J are TRBV4-3 and TRBJ2-2; possibly TRBD1 for D (5 bases). V lost 0 bases to trimming and J lost 3 bases, with 11 bases between them. The V gene's germline CDR1 is LGHNA and CDR2 YSLEER. The CDR3 totals 16 residues.